Described below is a single TCR beta chain sequence and its context. Trimming removed 4 bases from V and 9 bases from J; junction bases left unmatched: 9. CDR1 and CDR2 (germline): KGHDR, SFDVKD. CDR3 length: 15 amino acids. This sample was taken from a study of CD8 T cells in Susac syndrome. A quantity of roughly 0.5 to 1 ug RNA underwent reverse transcription using random hexamers. Across 54 Vbeta and 13 Jbeta, immunoSEQ multiplex PCR amplified TCR beta CDR3. TCRdb re-called the immunoSEQ multiplex PCR reads with MiXCR, one entry per CDR3 protein. The sample holds about 120,000 distinct CDR3 sequences; about 95% are singletons and the top ten take 0.095% to 0.15%. Negative isolation was used for CD8+ and CD4+ T cells and FACS enrichment for TEMRA cells.

The chain combines TRBV24-1 with TRBJ2-3, with TRBD2 matching over 10 bases. The TCR originated in a human donor with multiple sclerosis. The sequenced sample consisted of CD4+ T cells from PBMCs. Here the CDR3 DNA reads TGTGCCACCAGTGAGGCTAGCGGGAGTACTCAGACGCAGTATTTT. Residues: CATSEASGSTQTQYF.